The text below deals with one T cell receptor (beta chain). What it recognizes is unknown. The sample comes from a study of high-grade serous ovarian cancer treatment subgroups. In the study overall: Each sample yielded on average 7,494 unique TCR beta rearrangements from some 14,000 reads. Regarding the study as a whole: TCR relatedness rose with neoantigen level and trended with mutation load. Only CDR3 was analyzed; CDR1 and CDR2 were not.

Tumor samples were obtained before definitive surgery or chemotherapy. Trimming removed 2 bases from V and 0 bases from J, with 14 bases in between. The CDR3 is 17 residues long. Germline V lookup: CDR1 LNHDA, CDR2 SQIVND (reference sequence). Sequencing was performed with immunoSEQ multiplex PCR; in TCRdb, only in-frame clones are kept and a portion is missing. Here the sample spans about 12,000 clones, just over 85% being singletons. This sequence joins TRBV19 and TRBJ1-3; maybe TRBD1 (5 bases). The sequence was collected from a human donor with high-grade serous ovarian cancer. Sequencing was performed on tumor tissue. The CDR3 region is CASSIWGTAVSGNTIYF. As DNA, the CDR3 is TGTGCCAGTAGTATATGGGGGACGGCCGTCTCTGGAAACACCATATATTTT.